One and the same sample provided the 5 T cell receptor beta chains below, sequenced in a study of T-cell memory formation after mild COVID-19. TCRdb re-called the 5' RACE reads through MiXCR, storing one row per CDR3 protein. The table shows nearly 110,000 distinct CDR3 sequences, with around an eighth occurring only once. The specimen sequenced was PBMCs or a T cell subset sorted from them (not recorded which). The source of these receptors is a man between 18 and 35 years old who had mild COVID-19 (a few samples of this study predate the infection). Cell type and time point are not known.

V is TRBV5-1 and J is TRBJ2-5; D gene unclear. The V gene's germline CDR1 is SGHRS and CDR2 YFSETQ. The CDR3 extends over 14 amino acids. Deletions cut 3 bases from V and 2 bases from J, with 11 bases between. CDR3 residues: CASSSPLGQETQYF. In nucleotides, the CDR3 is TGCGCCAGCAGCTCACCCTTAGGACAAGAGACCCAGTACTTC.

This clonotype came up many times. CDR3 residues: CASSPDAGNEQFF. CDR3 nucleotide sequence: TGCGCCAGCAGCCCGGACGCTGGCAATGAGCAGTTCTTC. This chain joins TRBV4-3 and TRBJ2-1; D is unclear. CDR1 and CDR2 from the germline V gene are LGHNA and YSLEER. V dropped 4 bases and J dropped 6 bases, with 10 bases sitting between them. The CDR3 is 13 amino acids.

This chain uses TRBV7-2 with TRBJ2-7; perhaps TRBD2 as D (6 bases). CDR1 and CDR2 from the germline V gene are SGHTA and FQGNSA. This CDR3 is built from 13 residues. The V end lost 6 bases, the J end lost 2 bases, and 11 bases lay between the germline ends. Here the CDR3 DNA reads TGTGCCAGCAGACCCGGGGGTGCCTACGAGCAGTACTTC. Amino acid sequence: CASRPGGAYEQYF.

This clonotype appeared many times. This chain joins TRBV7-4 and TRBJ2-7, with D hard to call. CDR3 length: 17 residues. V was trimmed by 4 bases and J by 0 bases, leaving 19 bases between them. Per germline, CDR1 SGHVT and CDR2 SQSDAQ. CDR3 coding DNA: TGTGCCAGCAGCTCTCACGTACCGCCACCGGGCTCCTACGAGCAGTACGTC. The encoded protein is CASSSHVPPPGSYEQYV.

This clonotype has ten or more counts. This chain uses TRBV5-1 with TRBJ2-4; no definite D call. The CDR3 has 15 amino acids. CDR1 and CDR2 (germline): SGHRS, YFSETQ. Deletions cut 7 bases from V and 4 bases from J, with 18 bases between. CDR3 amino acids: CASSDSQKSKNIQYF. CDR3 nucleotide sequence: TGCGCCAGCTCGGATAGTCAGAAAAGTAAAAACATTCAGTACTTC.